A single sample is the source of the 26 T cell receptor beta chains below, sequenced in a study of T cells in localized non-small cell lung cancer. Assay used: immunoSEQ multiplex PCR; TCRdb lists only in-frame clones, some missing. The sample lists 20,000 to 30,000 clones; roughly 80% were seen once. Sequenced material: peripheral blood, taken before any cancer treatment. The receptor source for this set is a man aged 40 to 70 with stage III squamous cell lung carcinoma.

V is TRBV9 and J is TRBJ2-7; TRBD2 might be the D (6 bases). The CDR3 spans 15 residues. V was cut by 0 bases and J by 6 bases, with 16 bases left in between. Germline assignment: CDR1 SGDLS and CDR2 YYNGEE. For the CDR3, the DNA is TGTGCCAGCAGCGTAGCGGAGGGGAGAGCGGGCGAGCAGTACTTC. Protein: CASSVAEGRAGEQYF.

The CDR3 protein is CASSFIPGTSGRRGEQFF. The CDR3 DNA is TGTGCCAGCAGCTTCATACCCGGGACTAGCGGGAGACGGGGTGAGCAGTTCTTC. J is TRBJ2-1 and V is TRBV11-2; TRBD2 matches at 14 bases. From germline, CDR1 is SGHAT and CDR2 FQNNGV. Trimming at V came to 3 bases and at J to 9 bases, leaving 13 bases not matched to a gene. The CDR3 is 18 residues long.

The CDR3 coding sequence is TGTGCCAGCAGCACGCCACAGGGGGCAGGCCATAATTCACCCCTCCACTTT. This encodes CASSTPQGAGHNSPLHF. V and J are TRBV11-1 and TRBJ1-6; the match to TRBD1 covers 9 bases. J lost 5 bases, V lost 5 bases, and 10 bases had no gene match. Germline V gene data show CDR1 as SGHAT and CDR2 as FQDESV (reference sequence). The CDR3 is made up of 17 amino acids.

V usage is TRBV5-1 and J usage is TRBJ2-5; possible D gene TRBD2, 5 bases. V was pared by 3 bases and J by 5 bases, with 14 bases between. CDR3 length: 14 residues. Germline V gene sequence: CDR1 SGHRS, CDR2 YFSETQ. For the CDR3, the DNA is TGCGCCAGCAGCTCGTCGGGGTCTCGGGAGACCCAGTACTTC. Translated, it gives CASSSSGSRETQYF. Supplemented by reference TRBV5-1 and TRBJ2-5, the full variable domain reads KAGVTQTPRYLIKTRGQQVTLSCSPISGHRSVSWYQQTPGQGLQFLFEYFSETQRNKGNFPGRFSGRQFSNSRSEMNVSTLELGDSALYLCASSSSGSRETQYFGPGTRLLVL.

CDR3 sequence reads: CAWKRGPGPYEQYV. The DNA of the CDR3 is TGTGCCTGGAAAAGAGGGCCAGGGCCCTACGAGCAGTACGTC. The genes are TRBV30 and TRBJ2-7; D may correspond to TRBD1 or TRBD2 (5 bases each). Trimming took 4 bases from V and 2 from J, leaving 15 bases between them. The germline V gene has CDR1 GTSNPN and CDR2 SVGIG (reference sequence). This CDR3 is 14 amino acids long.

The CDR3 DNA is TGCAGCGTTGAAACGGCTAGCGGGAGAGACATTCAGTACTTC. Translating gives CSVETASGRDIQYF. The chain links TRBV29-1 to TRBJ2-4, with TRBD2 identical over 10 bases. This CDR3 has 14 amino acids. In germline, CDR1 is SQVTM, CDR2 ANQGSEA. V shed 2 bases, J shed 8 bases, and the junction held 6 bases outside the gene matches.

This chain uses TRBV11-1 with TRBJ1-2; D may be TRBD1 (5 bases). Germline CDR1 is SGHAT and CDR2 is FQDESV (reference sequence). Trimming took off 5 bases at V and 7 bases at J, with 14 bases between the two ends. The CDR3 is 13 amino acids. CDR3 in DNA: TGTGCCAGCAGCCGAGATCAGGGCTCTGGCTACACCTTC. This gives the protein CASSRDQGSGYTF.

CDR3: CASTGPTFTDTQYF. The DNA of the CDR3 is TGTGCCAGCACGGGGCCTACCTTCACAGATACGCAGTATTTT. The V and J genes are TRBV2 and TRBJ2-3, with D possibly called TRBD1 or TRBD2 (5 bases each). V lost 7 bases, J lost 2 bases, and 13 bases lay in between. The CDR3 has 14 amino acids. Looked up from germline, CDR1 is SNHLY and CDR2 is FYNNEI.

This rearrangement joins TRBV6-5 to TRBJ1-5; D perhaps matches TRBD1 (6 bases). Between the trimmed V and J ends, which lost 5 bases and 6 bases, there was a span of 14 bases. Germline V gene data show CDR1 as MNHEY and CDR2 as SVGAGI. This CDR3 has 14 residues. CDR3 residues: CASSKGVQGQPQHF. In nucleotides, the CDR3 is TGTGCCAGCAGTAAGGGGGTGCAAGGTCAGCCCCAGCATTTT.

The rearrangement uses TRBV7-9 and TRBJ2-6; no reliable D call. Deletions cut 2 bases from V and 4 bases from J, with 3 bases between. The CDR3 length is 13 residues. CDR1 and CDR2 (germline): SEHNR, FQNEAQ (reference sequence). CDR3 coding DNA: TGTGCCAGCAGCTTAACCGGGGCCAACGTCCTGACTTTC. Encoded protein: CASSLTGANVLTF.

This sequence joins TRBV18 and TRBJ2-5; D is uncertain. The length of the CDR3 is 14 residues. In germline, CDR1 is KGHSH, CDR2 LQKENI. The V end lost 3 bases, the J end lost 0 bases, and 8 bases lay between the germline ends. This CDR3 is CASSPNGDQETQYF. The CDR3 coding sequence is TGTGCCAGCTCACCCAATGGCGACCAAGAGACCCAGTACTTC.

This clone was seen more than once but under ten times. V is TRBV12-5 and J is TRBJ1-1; D not certain. Germline lookup yields CDR1 LGHNT and CDR2 FRNRAP. Between the trimmed V and J ends, which lost 3 bases and 1 base, there was a span of 3 bases. The CDR3 contains 12 residues. The DNA of the CDR3 is TGTGCTAGTGGTTTCAAGAACACTGAAGCTTTCTTT. Its translation is CASGFKNTEAFF.

This rearrangement joins TRBV10-3 to TRBJ2-5; 12 positions agree with TRBD2. CDR3 size: 17 residues. V lost 2 bases to trimming and J lost 4 bases; unmatched junction nucleotides: 8. The germline CDR1 and CDR2 sequences are ENHRY and SYGVKD. The DNA for the CDR3 is TGTGCCATCAGTGAGAGGACTAGCGGGGCCGCAGGAGAGACCCAGTACTTC. Residues: CAISERTSGAAGETQYF.

The CDR3: CASSPLAGGPGSEQFF. CDR3 sequence (DNA): TGTGCCAGCTCACCCTTAGCGGGAGGGCCTGGTAGTGAGCAGTTCTTC. V usage is TRBV18 and J usage is TRBJ2-1; 11 bases fit TRBD2. The CDR3 is 16 amino acids. V trimming: 3 bases; J trimming: 9 bases; junction bases outside the gene matches: 10. CDR1 is KGHSH, CDR2 LQKENI, per germline. Filled out from reference TRBV18 and TRBJ2-1, the complete variable domain reads NAGVMQNPRHLVRRRGQEARLRCSPMKGHSHVYWYRQLPEEGLKFMVYLQKENIIDESGMPKERFSAEFPKEGPSILRIQQVVRGDSAAYFCASSPLAGGPGSEQFFGPGTRLTVL.

The chain uses TRBV28 and TRBJ1-4; D is uncertain. In germline, CDR1 is MDHEN, CDR2 SYDVKM. The CDR3 is 13 residues long. V shed 2 bases and J shed 3 bases, with 4 bases lying between them. In nucleotides, the CDR3 is TGTGCCAGCAGTTTACCAGCTAATGAAAAACTGTTTTTT. Translated: CASSLPANEKLFF.

This rearrangement joins TRBV28 to TRBJ2-5; 11 bases map to TRBD2. J was trimmed by 2 bases and V by 5 bases; bases with no gene match: 13. The germline V gene has CDR1 MDHEN and CDR2 SYDVKM. This CDR3 contains 18 residues. The CDR3 DNA is TGTGCCAGCAGTCCGCGCGTAACTAGCGGGAGTTCGCAAGAGACCCAGTACTTC. Translation gives CASSPRVTSGSSQETQYF.

This chain joins TRBV5-6 and TRBJ2-1; D is unresolved. The CDR3 has 12 residues. The V gene's germline CDR1 is SGHDT and CDR2 YYEEEE. V lost 4 bases and J lost 6, with 8 bases in between. CDR3 loop: CASSPDFNEQFF. The CDR3 region has the DNA TGTGCCAGCAGCCCAGACTTCAATGAGCAGTTCTTC.

This chain links TRBV30 with TRBJ2-7, with unresolved D. CDR1 and CDR2 (germline): GTSNPN, SVGIG (reference sequence). Trimming took 0 bases from V and 2 from J, leaving 5 bases between them. The CDR3 is 12 amino acids. For the CDR3, the DNA is TGTGCCTGGAGTGTCGGCGCCTACGAGCAGTACGTC. As protein: CAWSVGAYEQYV.

The V and J genes are TRBV10-3 and TRBJ2-1, with 13 bases aligning to TRBD2. Germline CDR1 ENHRY, CDR2 SYGVKD. Trimming removed 2 bases from V and 4 bases from J; junction bases left unmatched: 5. CDR3 length: 17 residues. CDR3 sequence reads: CAISEKGTSGAYNEQFF. CDR3 sequence (DNA): TGTGCCATCAGTGAGAAAGGGACTAGCGGGGCGTACAATGAGCAGTTCTTC.

The chain links TRBV13 to TRBJ2-1; D not certain. The length of the CDR3 is 16 residues. The V and J ends lost 5 bases and 1 base respectively, with 15 bases between them. Germline CDR1 and CDR2: PRHDT and FYEKMQ (reference sequence). CDR3 amino acids: CASSGPPEDSYNEQFF. Written as DNA, the CDR3 is TGTGCCAGCAGCGGCCCTCCAGAGGATTCCTACAATGAGCAGTTCTTC.

CDR3 sequence: CASSLGVQPQHF. The CDR3 bases are TGTGCCAGCAGCTTAGGAGTTCAGCCCCAGCATTTT. V is TRBV7-2 and J is TRBJ1-5; D call uncertain. Germline assignment: CDR1 SGHTA and CDR2 FQGNSA. Trimming left V 1 base short and J 6 bases short, with 4 bases between. This CDR3 is built from 12 residues.

The V gene is TRBV18, the J gene TRBJ1-1; tentatively, D is TRBD1 (5 bases). This CDR3 is built from 13 residues. Germline V gene lookup returns CDR1 KGHSH and CDR2 LQKENI. V was pared by 3 bases and J by 7 bases, with 12 bases between. The CDR3 spells CASSPARGFEAFF. DNA of the CDR3: TGTGCCAGCTCACCCGCGAGGGGTTTTGAAGCTTTCTTT.

In DNA, the CDR3 is TGCGCCAGCAGACGACCAGGTGGCGGAGAGACCCAGTACTTC. This translates into CASRRPGGGETQYF. The rearrangement joins TRBV5-1 to TRBJ2-5; no clear D gene. The CDR3 length is 14 residues. With 5 bases removed from V and 4 bases from J, the gap between germline ends came to 15 bases. CDR1 is SGHRS, CDR2 YFSETQ, per germline. Drawing the rest from reference TRBV5-1 and TRBJ2-5, the complete variable domain is KAGVTQTPRYLIKTRGQQVTLSCSPISGHRSVSWYQQTPGQGLQFLFEYFSETQRNKGNFPGRFSGRQFSNSRSEMNVSTLELGDSALYLCASRRPGGGETQYFGPGTRLLVL.

The chain uses TRBV5-1 and TRBJ1-3, with a tentative D call TRBD1 (5 bases). Germline CDR1 and CDR2: SGHRS and YFSETQ. Trimming shortened V by 2 bases and J by 6 bases, and 12 bases separated the two germline ends. The CDR3 runs to 14 residues. The CDR3 spells CASSFGQAANTIYF. In nucleotides, the CDR3 is TGCGCCAGCAGCTTTGGACAAGCGGCAAACACCATATATTTT.

This chain connects TRBV15 to TRBJ2-1; the D gene is possibly TRBD2 (6 bases). The V end lost 2 bases, the J end lost 2 bases, and 13 bases lay between the germline ends. The CDR3 runs 16 residues. Germline loops: CDR1 LNHNV, CDR2 YYDKDF (reference sequence). The chain's CDR3 is CATSRPSAGTYNEQFF. In DNA, the CDR3 is TGTGCCACCAGCAGACCCTCTGCGGGGACCTACAATGAGCAGTTCTTC.

V and J are TRBV14 and TRBJ1-4, with a possible D match to TRBD1 (6 bases). Germline CDR1 SGHDN, CDR2 FVKESK. V was clipped by 0 bases and J by 8 bases, with 16 bases between them. The CDR3 consists of 16 residues. This CDR3 reads CASSQDQGTYQEKLFF. In DNA, the CDR3 is TGTGCCAGCAGCCAAGATCAGGGGACATACCAAGAAAAACTGTTTTTT.